Detailed here is one TCR beta chain. Its antigen is currently unknown. V was pared by 6 bases and J by 0 bases, with 9 bases between. This CDR3 region has 12 residues. Per the germline V gene, CDR1 is SQVTM and CDR2 is ANQGSEA. This sample was included in a study of T cell responses to AZD1222 COVID-19 vaccine. Generated by immunoSEQ multiplex PCR, the TCRdb table keeps only in-frame clones and is missing some. Of over 100,000 clones detected, approximately 90% appear once; the ten largest clones hold 5% to 5.5%. Study findings and constraints: Among AZD1222 vaccinees, only six or seven were seropositive at baseline. Spike-specific TCRs gained breadth and depth after people received two AZD1222 doses. Donors were mostly white British, more females; clonal diversity possibly underestimated. Targeting of unmutated variant regions was reportedly seen in nearly half of spike-specific TCRs.

The chain employs TRBV29-1 and TRBJ2-7, with unresolved D. This clonotype was obtained from an adult in good health. The sequencing here drew on peripheral blood, taken on day 0 of AZD1222 vaccination. CDR3 sequence reads: CSVGASSYEQYF. CDR3 DNA: TGCAGCGTAGGTGCCAGCTCCTACGAGCAGTACTTC.